The 13 T cell receptor beta chains below were found in one sample sequenced in a study of T cell responses to AZD1222 COVID-19 vaccine. Measured with immunoSEQ multiplex PCR; TCRdb has only the in-frame clones, and not every one. Of around 120,000 clones listed, over 75% are singletons. The source was peripheral blood, collected on day 0 of AZD1222 vaccination. The source of these receptors is an adult in good health.

The DNA for the CDR3 is TGTGCCAGTAGTCCCTGGGACAGGGGAACTGAAGCTTTCTTT. Translating gives CASSPWDRGTEAFF. The chain is built from TRBV19 and TRBJ1-1, with 10 positions matching TRBD1. J lost 5 bases, V lost 5 bases, and 5 bases had no gene match. CDR3 length equals 14 residues. Looked up from germline, CDR1 is LNHDA and CDR2 is SQIVND (reference sequence).

The chain is built from TRBV7-2 and TRBJ1-1; D uncertain. Germline loops: CDR1 SGHTA, CDR2 FQGNSA. This CDR3 spans 13 amino acids. The V end lost 5 bases, the J end lost 1 base, and 8 bases lay between the germline ends. The CDR3, as DNA: TGTGCCAGCAGCCCTACAACGAACACTGAAGCTTTCTTT. Its translation: CASSPTTNTEAFF.

The V and J genes are TRBV3-1 (or the pseudogene TRBV3-2) and TRBJ2-1; 7 positions agree with TRBD1. J was trimmed by 5 bases and V by 3 bases; bases with no gene match: 10. CDR3 length equals 16 residues. CDR1 is LGHDT, CDR2 YNNKEL, per germline (reference sequence). In DNA, the CDR3 is TGTGCCAGCAGCCACGCTGGGACACAGGGGCACAATGAGCAGTTCTTC. It translates to CASSHAGTQGHNEQFF.

The chain is built from TRBV29-1 and TRBJ2-1; D possibly uses TRBD1 or TRBD2 (7 bases each). CDR1 is SQVTM, CDR2 ANQGSEA, per germline. Trimming took 7 bases from V and 7 from J, leaving 14 bases between them. CDR3 size: 12 residues. CDR3 sequence (DNA): TGCAGCGCCGAGCAGGGGGGGAATGAGCAGTTCTTC. This translates into CSAEQGGNEQFF.

The rearrangement links TRBV11-2 to TRBJ2-6, with a tentative D call TRBD1 (6 bases). The CDR3 is 15 residues long. V lost 3 bases and J 2 bases, leaving 8 bases between the germline ends. From germline, CDR1 is SGHAT and CDR2 FQNNGV. This CDR3 is CASSFRGAGANVLTF. CDR3 nucleotides: TGTGCCAGCAGCTTCAGGGGCGCTGGGGCCAACGTCCTGACTTTC.

The genes are TRBV27 and TRBJ1-2; D call uncertain. Germline loops: CDR1 MNHEY, CDR2 SMNVEV (reference sequence). Trimming took off 6 bases at V and 1 base at J, with 15 bases between the two ends. CDR3 length: 15 amino acids. The DNA of the CDR3 is TGTGCCAGCAGCCCCGGGCAGACCATTAACTATGGCTACACCTTC. It specifies CASSPGQTINYGYTF.

V is TRBV6-5 and J is TRBJ2-7; 7 nucleotides align to TRBD1. The CDR3 is 14 amino acids. The germline V gene encodes CDR1 MNHEY and CDR2 SVGAGI. Trimming at V came to 6 bases and at J to 5 bases, leaving 10 bases not matched to a gene. CDR3 sequence: CASSSNRGAHEQYF. The CDR3 DNA reads TGTGCCAGCAGCTCTAACAGGGGTGCCCACGAGCAGTACTTC.

The genes are TRBV5-4 and TRBJ2-1, with 9 bases fitting TRBD2. The CDR3 totals 16 residues. Germline V gene data show CDR1 as SGHNT and CDR2 as YYREEE (reference sequence). Trimming cost V 0 bases and J 7 bases; bases outside gene matches: 8. Written as DNA, the CDR3 is TGTGCCAGCAGCTTGGCCCTAACTAGCGGGCGTAATGAGCAGTTCTTC. Protein sequence: CASSLALTSGRNEQFF.

Details on this clone: The germline gene is not matched at one end of the junction; a read error may be the cause. This chain uses TRBV11-2 with TRBJ2-1; possible D gene TRBD2, 5 bases. CDR1 SGHAT and CDR2 FQNNGV come from the germline V gene. This CDR3 region has 12 residues. The CDR3 sequence: CASSLDTPSSIF. The CDR3 coding sequence is TGTGCCAGCAGCTTAGACACCCCTAGCTCTATCTTC. Full variable domain (missing parts from reference TRBV11-2 and TRBJ2-1): EAGVAQSPRYKIIEKRQSVAFWCNPISGHATLYWYQQILGQGPKLLIQFQNNGVVDDSQLPKDRFSAERLKGVDSTLKIQPAKLEDSAVYLCASSLDTPSSIFGPGTRLTVL.

The J gene is TRBJ1-1, the V gene TRBV9; D unclear. CDR1 is SGDLS, CDR2 YYNGEE, per germline. This CDR3 comprises 13 residues. V shed 3 bases and J shed 0 bases, with 6 bases lying between them. The DNA of the CDR3 is TGTGCCAGCAGCGAGGCGGTGAACACTGAAGCTTTCTTT. Amino acid sequence: CASSEAVNTEAFF.

V is TRBV5-1 and J is TRBJ2-5; the D gene could be TRBD1 or TRBD2 (5 bases each). Germline CDR1 SGHRS, CDR2 YFSETQ. The V gene lost 4 bases and the J gene lost 1 base, with 14 bases spanning the gap. The CDR3 has 15 amino acids. CDR3 DNA sequence: TGCGCCAGCAGCCAGGGTGGGGAGCGCCAAGAGACCCAGTACTTC. Protein sequence: CASSQGGERQETQYF. Complete variable domain (other parts from reference TRBV5-1 and TRBJ2-5): KAGVTQTPRYLIKTRGQQVTLSCSPISGHRSVSWYQQTPGQGLQFLFEYFSETQRNKGNFPGRFSGRQFSNSRSEMNVSTLELGDSALYLCASSQGGERQETQYFGPGTRLLVL.

The rearrangement uses TRBV4-2 and TRBJ2-3, with 7 bases fitting TRBD2. Germline trimming cut 0 bases from V and 5 bases from J; bases unmatched to any gene: 5. This CDR3 comprises 15 residues. The V gene's germline CDR1 is LGHNA and CDR2 YNFKEQ. Written as DNA, the CDR3 is TGTGCCAGCAGCCAAGAAACGGGCGGGAGAGATACGCAGTATTTT. Protein: CASSQETGGRDTQYF.

The chain combines TRBV21-1 with TRBJ2-2; the table's D call, TRBD1, has no DNA check behind it. TRBV21-1 is a recognized pseudogene. This CDR3 is 18 amino acids long. The CDR3 DNA reads TGTGCCACCTACAAGCCCACGACAGGGGAGGCGAACACCGGGGAGCTGTTTTTT. Amino acids: CATYKPTTGEANTGELFF.